This T cell receptor beta chain originates from a study of cytomegalovirus exposure and HLA in healthy donors. Primers: 60 Vbeta forward and 13 Jbeta reverse. This table comes from immunoSEQ multiplex PCR, and its TCRdb copy is limited to in-frame clones, with some not included. The repertoire holds 150,000 to 200,000 clones, with approximately 80% as singletons. The V gene's germline CDR1 is SEHNR and CDR2 FQNEAQ (reference sequence). V was clipped by 2 bases and J by 1 base, with 12 bases between them. The CDR3 is 17 amino acids. This chain joins TRBV7-9 and TRBJ2-6; D not resolved. Material: PBMCs. The sequence was collected from a middle-aged man in good health and CMV-seropositive. Here the CDR3 reads CASSLSSLSSGANVLTF. Here the CDR3 DNA reads TGTGCCAGCAGCTTATCTAGTTTAAGTTCTGGGGCCAACGTCCTGACTTTC.